Presented here are 9 T cell receptor beta chains from one specimen sequenced in a study of blood T cell repertoires in COVID-19. Clones were sequenced by immunoSEQ multiplex PCR, and TCRdb holds only the in-frame ones, with some missing. The sample holds 350,000 to 450,000 clones; less than 90% are singletons and the top ten take about 4.9%. Input material: PBMCs or T cells enriched from blood (not recorded which). These receptors all stem from a woman between 45 and 60 years old who had recovered from COVID-19.

The chain is built from TRBV6-2 or TRBV6-3 and TRBJ2-3; a weak D match, TRBD2 (6 bases). The germline gives CDR1 MNHEY, CDR2 SVGEGT. The CDR3 contains 17 residues. The V gene lost 5 bases and the J gene lost 7 bases, with 25 bases spanning the gap. Here the CDR3 DNA reads TGTGCCAGCAGTCTCCCCCGACTGGGCGGGGAGCGATATACGCAGTATTTT. It yields the protein CASSLPRLGGERYTQYF.

This chain joins TRBV30 and TRBJ1-1; tentative D call: TRBD1 (5 bases). The V and J ends lost 4 bases and 11 bases respectively, with 14 bases between them. Germline V gives CDR1 GTSNPN, CDR2 SVGIG (reference sequence). This CDR3 region has 11 residues. CDR3 in amino acids: CAWTRFGGAFF. For the CDR3, the DNA is TGTGCCTGGACACGATTTGGGGGGGCTTTCTTT.

The chain has TRBV5-1 and TRBJ2-1, with TRBD2 matching over 8 bases. V dropped 2 bases and J dropped 8; count of bases not matched to a gene: 9. This CDR3 contains 15 residues. Germline CDR1 is SGHRS and CDR2 is YFSETQ. Here the CDR3 DNA reads TGCGCCAGCAGCTTAGGACTAGCCCTTTGGGATGAGCAGTTCTTC. Protein: CASSLGLALWDEQFF.

The chain has TRBV5-1 and TRBJ1-1; the D is unclear. The CDR3 consists of 16 residues. Per the germline V gene, CDR1 is SGHRS and CDR2 is YFSETQ. V lost 4 bases and J 0 bases, leaving 16 bases between the germline ends. CDR3 coding DNA: TGCGCCAGCAGCCCTTCTGGGCGCGCGTTGAACACTGAAGCTTTCTTT. This gives the protein CASSPSGRALNTEAFF.

V gene TRBV5-1 combines with J gene TRBJ2-7; D may be TRBD1 (5 bases). V was clipped by 0 bases and J by 6 bases, with 13 bases between them. Germline assignment: CDR1 SGHRS and CDR2 YFSETQ. The CDR3 is made up of 14 amino acids. In DNA, the CDR3 is TGCGCCAGCAGCTTGGGACAGAGCTTTGGCGAGCAGTACTTC. The encoded protein is CASSLGQSFGEQYF.

This chain joins TRBV6-6 and TRBJ1-5; TRBD1 matches at 9 bases. V was clipped by 6 bases and J by 4 bases; unmatched bases: 10. The CDR3 consists of 16 residues. CDR1 and CDR2 from the germline V gene are MNHNY and SVGAGI (reference sequence). CDR3 in DNA: TGTGCCAGCAGACCCGGGACAGGGATTTATAATCAGCCCCAGCATTTT. Translated: CASRPGTGIYNQPQHF.

The CDR3 DNA follows: TGTGCCAGCACCCCACAGAGACTTAGGGGTTCACCCCTCCACTTT. Protein product: CASTPQRLRGSPLHF. V gene TRBV11-2 combines with J gene TRBJ1-6; TRBD1 is a possible D gene (5 bases). Trimming cost V 7 bases and J 9 bases, with 19 bases left between them. Germline V gives CDR1 SGHAT, CDR2 FQNNGV. The CDR3 runs to 15 residues. The full variable domain, with the rest looked up from reference TRBV11-2 and TRBJ1-6, is EAGVAQSPRYKIIEKRQSVAFWCNPISGHATLYWYQQILGQGPKLLIQFQNNGVVDDSQLPKDRFSAERLKGVDSTLKIQPAKLEDSAVYLCASTPQRLRGSPLHFGNGTRLTVT.

This sequence joins TRBV28 and TRBJ1-1; D remains unclear. Trimming shortened V by 1 base and J by 0 bases, and 9 bases separated the two germline ends. The CDR3 totals 15 residues. Germline CDR1 and CDR2: MDHEN and SYDVKM. This CDR3 is CASSLFRTMNTEAFF. The CDR3, as DNA: TGTGCCAGCAGTTTATTTCGGACTATGAACACTGAAGCTTTCTTT.

This chain joins TRBV13 and TRBJ1-3; D possibly corresponds to TRBD1 (5 bases). Trimming removed 1 base from V and 4 bases from J, with 11 bases in between. The CDR3 loop spans 15 amino acids. Germline-derived CDR1 and CDR2 are PRHDT and FYEKMQ (reference sequence). CDR3 residues: CASSLAQTAGNTIYF. The CDR3 nucleotides are TGTGCCAGCAGCTTAGCTCAGACAGCCGGAAACACCATATATTTT.